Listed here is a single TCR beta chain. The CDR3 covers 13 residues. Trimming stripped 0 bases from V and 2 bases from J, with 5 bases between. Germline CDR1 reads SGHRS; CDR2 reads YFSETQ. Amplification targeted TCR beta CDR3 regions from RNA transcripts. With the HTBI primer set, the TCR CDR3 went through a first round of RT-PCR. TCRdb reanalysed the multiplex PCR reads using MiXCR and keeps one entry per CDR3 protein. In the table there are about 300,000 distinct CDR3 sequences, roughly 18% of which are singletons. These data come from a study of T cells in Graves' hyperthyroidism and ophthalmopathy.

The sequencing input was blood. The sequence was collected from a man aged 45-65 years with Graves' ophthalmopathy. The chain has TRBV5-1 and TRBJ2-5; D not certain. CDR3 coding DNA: TGCGCCAGCAGCTTGGACGTTCAAGAGACCCAGTACTTC. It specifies CASSLDVQETQYF.